The table lists the clone carrying this TCR beta chain with a few counts. This entry is derived from a study of regulatory T cells in long-lasting Graves disease. For TCR beta, libraries came from iRepertoire HTBI primers and Arm-PCR of CDR3 regions. TCRdb re-called the multiplex PCR reads through MiXCR, storing one row per CDR3 protein. The sample carries 420,000 or so distinct CDR3 sequences, 20% to 25% recorded once. As for time point: persistent/refractory GD, antithyroid drugs over 5 years with positive TRAb. Preparation of the TCR library used RNA extracted from PBMCs. There are 17 residues in the CDR3. Germline V gene sequence: CDR1 SGHAT, CDR2 FQNNGV. After removal of 5 bases from V and 5 bases from J, the junction contained 15 bases not matched to a gene.

The origin of this receptor is a female donor with Graves disease. Sequenced material: peripheral blood mononuclear cells (PBMCs), taken when the disease was refractory, from a patient treated with antithyroid drugs. This rearrangement joins TRBV11-2 to TRBJ2-3; 8 nucleotides match TRBD2. The DNA of the CDR3 is TGTGCCAGCAGCCTCCTCGGGGGGGGAGGGATCGAAGATACGCAGTATTTT. It codes for CASSLLGGGGIEDTQYF. Looking up the rest from reference TRBV11-2 and TRBJ2-3 gives the full variable domain: EAGVAQSPRYKIIEKRQSVAFWCNPISGHATLYWYQQILGQGPKLLIQFQNNGVVDDSQLPKDRFSAERLKGVDSTLKIQPAKLEDSAVYLCASSLLGGGGIEDTQYFGPGTRLTVL.